A selection of T cell receptor beta chains follows, all from one sample in a study of PD-1 blockade in classical Hodgkin lymphoma. Method: immunoSEQ multiplex PCR; TCRdb's copy keeps in-frame clones and lacks some. The sample carries about 84,000 clones, 75% to 90% recorded once. The material was peripheral blood mononuclear cells (PBMCs), obtained at baseline. The source of these receptors is a human donor with classical Hodgkin lymphoma. The CDR3 runs from the conserved cysteine through the conserved F or W. The D gene is left open where the match is weak. Size is omitted from some rows. Given values are once, few, many or a class for expanded clones.

clone size: .; D gene: TRBD1; J gene: TRBJ1-3; V gene: TRBV7-4; CDR3 protein: CASIGTGSGNTIYF; CDR3 DNA: TGTGCCAGCATCGGGACAGGGTCTGGAAACACCATATATTTT
clone size: .; D gene: .; J gene: TRBJ1-4; V gene: TRBV20-1; CDR3 protein: CSAAEEKLFF; CDR3 DNA: TGCAGTGCAGCCGAGGAAAAACTGTTTTTT
clone size: .; D gene: TRBD2; J gene: TRBJ2-1; V gene: TRBV10-1; CDR3 protein: CASSDGPSGSYNEQFF; CDR3 DNA: TGCGCCAGCAGTGACGGTCCTAGCGGGTCCTACAATGAGCAGTTCTTC
clone size: .; D gene: .; J gene: TRBJ1-4; V gene: TRBV4-3; CDR3 protein: CASSQVGNEKLFF; CDR3 DNA: TGCGCCAGCAGCCAAGTGGGGAATGAAAAACTGTTTTTT
clone size: .; D gene: TRBD2; J gene: TRBJ2-7; V gene: TRBV6-6; CDR3 protein: CASSIAGEQYF; CDR3 DNA: TGTGCCAGCAGCATAGCGGGGGAGCAGTACTTC
clone size: .; D gene: .; J gene: TRBJ2-7; V gene: TRBV5-8; CDR3 protein: CASSLFRERLREQYF; CDR3 DNA: TGTGCCAGCAGCTTATTCCGGGAGAGGCTGCGCGAGCAGTACTTC
clone size: .; D gene: .; J gene: TRBJ2-5; V gene: TRBV27; CDR3 protein: CASKGAGRGETQYF; CDR3 DNA: TGTGCCAGCAAGGGCGCAGGGAGAGGAGAGACCCAGTACTTC
clone size: .; D gene: TRBD1; J gene: TRBJ1-2; V gene: TRBV5-8; CDR3 protein: CASSPGQVYGYTF; CDR3 DNA: TGTGCCAGCAGCCCGGGACAGGTCTATGGCTACACCTTC
clone size: .; D gene: TRBD1; J gene: TRBJ2-3; V gene: TRBV19; CDR3 protein: CASSDLGTGRPDTQYF; CDR3 DNA: TGTGCCAGTAGTGACCTCGGGACAGGACGCCCAGATACGCAGTATTTT
clone size: .; D gene: .; J gene: TRBJ1-1; V gene: TRBV11-1; CDR3 protein: CASSPVGGPRTEAFF; CDR3 DNA: TGTGCCAGCAGCCCAGTGGGGGGCCCGCGCACTGAAGCTTTCTTT
clone size: .; D gene: .; J gene: TRBJ1-2; V gene: TRBV4-3; CDR3 protein: CASSQDRAGGYGYTF; CDR3 DNA: TGCGCCAGCAGCCAAGATCGGGCCGGCGGGTATGGCTACACCTTC
clone size: .; D gene: .; J gene: TRBJ1-1; V gene: TRBV11-2; CDR3 protein: CASSLITEAFF; CDR3 DNA: TGTGCCAGCAGCTTAATCACTGAAGCTTTCTTT
clone size: .; D gene: .; J gene: TRBJ2-5; V gene: TRBV9; CDR3 protein: CASSVVGTHQETQYF; CDR3 DNA: TGTGCCAGCAGCGTAGTTGGGACGCACCAAGAGACCCAGTACTTC
clone size: .; D gene: .; J gene: TRBJ1-5; V gene: TRBV30; CDR3 protein: CAWSFNNQPQHF; CDR3 DNA: TGTGCCTGGAGTTTTAACAATCAGCCCCAGCATTTT
clone size: .; D gene: .; J gene: TRBJ1-1; V gene: TRBV25-1; CDR3 protein: CASRGGSGTEAFF; CDR3 DNA: TGTGCCAGCAGAGGTGGCTCGGGCACTGAAGCTTTCTTT
clone size: .; D gene: .; J gene: TRBJ2-5; V gene: TRBV20-1; CDR3 protein: CSASLGGTQYF; CDR3 DNA: TGCAGTGCCAGCTTAGGTGGGACCCAGTACTTC
clone size: .; D gene: TRBD1; J gene: TRBJ2-1; V gene: TRBV5-4; CDR3 protein: CASSPGQGYYNEQFF; CDR3 DNA: TGTGCCAGCAGCCCGGGACAGGGTTATTACAATGAGCAGTTCTTC
clone size: once; D gene: .; J gene: TRBJ2-3; V gene: TRBV4-2; CDR3 protein: CASSLRMGSTDTQYF; CDR3 DNA: TGTGCCAGCAGCCTCAGAATGGGGAGCACAGATACGCAGTATTTT
clone size: .; D gene: .; J gene: TRBJ1-2; V gene: TRBV30; CDR3 protein: CAWTAGGLYYGYTF; CDR3 DNA: TGTGCCTGGACCGCGGGCGGTCTGTACTATGGCTACACCTTC
clone size: .; D gene: .; J gene: TRBJ2-1; V gene: TRBV10-1; CDR3 protein: CASTSGQGNYNEQFF; CDR3 DNA: TGCGCCAGCACCTCGGGACAAGGAAATTACAATGAGCAGTTCTTC
clone size: .; D gene: TRBD1; J gene: TRBJ2-3; V gene: TRBV10-2; CDR3 protein: CASSEYGQGTDTQYF; CDR3 DNA: TGCGCCAGCAGTGAGTATGGACAGGGTACAGATACGCAGTATTTT
clone size: .; D gene: TRBD1; J gene: TRBJ2-7; V gene: TRBV11-2; CDR3 protein: CASSTGTGALYEQYF; CDR3 DNA: TGTGCCAGCAGCACCGGGACAGGGGCGTTATACGAGCAGTACTTC
clone size: .; D gene: TRBD2; J gene: TRBJ2-1; V gene: TRBV5-4; CDR3 protein: CASSSSGRYNEQFF; CDR3 DNA: TGTGCCAGCAGCAGTAGCGGGAGGTACAATGAGCAGTTCTTC
clone size: .; D gene: .; J gene: TRBJ2-5; V gene: TRBV4-2; CDR3 protein: CASSQDNGARETQYF; CDR3 DNA: TGTGCCAGCAGCCAAGATAACGGGGCTCGAGAGACCCAGTACTTC
clone size: .; D gene: TRBD2; J gene: TRBJ2-1; V gene: TRBV5-4; CDR3 protein: CASSAGLAGGNEQFF; CDR3 DNA: TGTGCCAGCAGCGCGGGACTAGCGGGAGGGAATGAGCAGTTCTTC
clone size: .; D gene: .; J gene: TRBJ2-1; V gene: TRBV25-1; CDR3 protein: CASSEFRVGEQFF; CDR3 DNA: TGTGCCAGCAGTGAATTCCGTGTCGGTGAGCAGTTCTTC
clone size: .; D gene: .; J gene: TRBJ2-3; V gene: TRBV14; CDR3 protein: CASSLGGGTDTQYF; CDR3 DNA: TGTGCCAGCAGCCTAGGTGGGGGCACAGATACGCAGTATTTT
clone size: .; D gene: .; J gene: TRBJ2-5; V gene: TRBV30; CDR3 protein: CAWSGLETQYF; CDR3 DNA: TGTGCCTGGAGTGGTCTGGAGACCCAGTACTTC
clone size: .; D gene: .; J gene: TRBJ2-7; V gene: TRBV7-9; CDR3 protein: CASSGTETYEQYF; CDR3 DNA: TGTGCCAGCAGCGGGACGGAAACCTACGAGCAGTACTTC
clone size: .; D gene: .; J gene: TRBJ2-3; V gene: TRBV25-1; CDR3 protein: CASSSSTDTQYF; CDR3 DNA: TGTGCCAGCAGTTCGAGCACAGATACGCAGTATTTT
clone size: .; D gene: TRBD2; J gene: TRBJ2-2; V gene: TRBV7-6; CDR3 protein: CASSLSTSGISGELFF; CDR3 DNA: TGTGCCAGCAGCTTATCTACTAGCGGGATTAGCGGGGAGCTGTTTTTT
clone size: once; D gene: .; J gene: TRBJ2-7; V gene: TRBV11-2; CDR3 protein: CASSLGRGAYEQYF; CDR3 DNA: TGTGCCAGCAGCTTAGGCCGCGGAGCCTACGAGCAGTACTTC
clone size: .; D gene: .; J gene: TRBJ2-5; V gene: TRBV28; CDR3 protein: CASSPGLGGEETQYF; CDR3 DNA: TGTGCCAGCAGCCCAGGACTGGGCGGAGAGGAGACCCAGTACTTC
clone size: many; D gene: .; J gene: TRBJ1-2; V gene: TRBV7-9; CDR3 protein: CASTLGGGYTF; CDR3 DNA: TGTGCCAGCACCCTCGGAGGGGGCTACACCTTC
clone size: .; D gene: .; J gene: TRBJ1-1; V gene: TRBV21-1; CDR3 protein: CASSTPTEMNTEAFF; CDR3 DNA: TGTGCCAGCAGCACCCCGACAGAGATGAACACTGAAGCTTTCTTT
clone size: .; D gene: TRBD2; J gene: TRBJ2-5; V gene: TRBV7-2; CDR3 protein: CASSLTAGREGTAQYF; CDR3 DNA: TGTGCCAGCAGCTTAACGGCGGGGCGGGAGGGAACGGCCCAGTACTTC
clone size: .; D gene: TRBD2; J gene: TRBJ2-3; V gene: TRBV28; CDR3 protein: CASSYGRGTDTQYF; CDR3 DNA: TGTGCCAGCAGTTACGGGCGGGGGACAGATACGCAGTATTTT
clone size: .; D gene: TRBD1; J gene: TRBJ2-5; V gene: TRBV5-1; CDR3 protein: CASSQHEGARETQYF; CDR3 DNA: TGCGCCAGCAGCCAACATGAGGGGGCGCGGGAGACCCAGTACTTC
clone size: .; D gene: TRBD1; J gene: TRBJ1-4; V gene: TRBV5-1; CDR3 protein: CASSAMSGQGFFNEKLFF; CDR3 DNA: TGCGCCAGCAGCGCTATGTCGGGACAGGGATTTTTTAATGAAAAACTGTTTTTT
clone size: .; D gene: .; J gene: TRBJ1-1; V gene: TRBV18; CDR3 protein: CASSPQKNTEAFF; CDR3 DNA: TGTGCCAGCTCACCTCAGAAAAACACTGAAGCTTTCTTT
clone size: .; D gene: .; J gene: TRBJ1-4; V gene: TRBV7-9; CDR3 protein: CASSLRGNYEKLFF; CDR3 DNA: TGTGCCAGCAGCTTGAGAGGGAATTATGAAAAACTGTTTTTT
clone size: .; D gene: .; J gene: TRBJ1-1; V gene: TRBV19; CDR3 protein: CASSPSWSHAEAFF; CDR3 DNA: TGTGCCAGTAGTCCAAGTTGGAGCCACGCTGAAGCTTTCTTT
clone size: few; D gene: .; J gene: TRBJ2-2; V gene: TRBV4-2; CDR3 protein: CASDNTGELFF; CDR3 DNA: TGTGCCAGCGACAATACCGGGGAGCTGTTTTTT
clone size: few; D gene: .; J gene: TRBJ1-1; V gene: TRBV30; CDR3 protein: CAWGRNTEAFF; CDR3 DNA: TGTGCCTGGGGACGGAACACTGAAGCTTTCTTT
clone size: .; D gene: .; J gene: TRBJ1-3; V gene: TRBV12-5; CDR3 protein: CASGLVRGGRNTIYF; CDR3 DNA: TGTGCTAGTGGTTTGGTCCGGGGGGGGAGAAACACCATATATTTT
clone size: medium-sized; D gene: .; J gene: TRBJ1-5; V gene: TRBV21-1; CDR3 protein: CASSKPTWDLASNQPQHF; CDR3 DNA: TGTGCCAGCAGCAAGCCAACTTGGGACCTAGCTAGCAATCAGCCCCAGCATTTT
clone size: .; D gene: .; J gene: TRBJ1-2; V gene: TRBV4-1; CDR3 protein: CASSQPSITPGPYGYTF; CDR3 DNA: TGCGCCAGCAGCCAACCTTCCATAACTCCGGGCCCCTATGGCTACACCTTC
clone size: once; D gene: TRBD2; J gene: TRBJ2-5; V gene: TRBV29-1; CDR3 protein: CSVRVWREGRETQYF; CDR3 DNA: TGCAGCGTTAGGGTATGGCGGGAGGGCCGCGAGACCCAGTACTTC
clone size: .; D gene: .; J gene: TRBJ2-2; V gene: TRBV5-6; CDR3 protein: CASSLVSGELFF; CDR3 DNA: TGTGCCAGCAGCTTGGTATCCGGGGAGCTGTTTTTT
clone size: .; D gene: .; J gene: TRBJ1-2; V gene: TRBV28; CDR3 protein: CASSLGTSNYGYTF; CDR3 DNA: TGTGCCAGCAGTTTGGGGACTTCTAACTATGGCTACACCTTC
clone size: .; D gene: .; J gene: TRBJ2-7; V gene: TRBV9; CDR3 protein: CASSDAGPGGDEQYF; CDR3 DNA: TGTGCCAGCAGCGATGCGGGACCCGGGGGAGACGAGCAGTACTTC
clone size: .; D gene: .; J gene: TRBJ2-3; V gene: TRBV6-6; CDR3 protein: CASGLRTDTQYF; CDR3 DNA: TGTGCCAGCGGGCTGCGCACAGATACGCAGTATTTT
clone size: .; D gene: .; J gene: TRBJ1-2; V gene: TRBV5-4; CDR3 protein: CASSRRQNVPNYGYTF; CDR3 DNA: TGTGCCAGCAGCCGGCGACAGAATGTCCCGAACTATGGCTACACCTTC
clone size: once; D gene: .; J gene: TRBJ1-2; V gene: TRBV29-1; CDR3 protein: CSVRSSDSRYGYTF; CDR3 DNA: TGCAGCGTCCGTAGTAGTGACAGCCGATATGGCTACACCTTC
clone size: .; D gene: TRBD2; J gene: TRBJ2-7; V gene: TRBV5-1; CDR3 protein: CASSWGLGGYEQYF; CDR3 DNA: TGCGCCAGCAGCTGGGGACTAGGGGGCTACGAGCAGTACTTC